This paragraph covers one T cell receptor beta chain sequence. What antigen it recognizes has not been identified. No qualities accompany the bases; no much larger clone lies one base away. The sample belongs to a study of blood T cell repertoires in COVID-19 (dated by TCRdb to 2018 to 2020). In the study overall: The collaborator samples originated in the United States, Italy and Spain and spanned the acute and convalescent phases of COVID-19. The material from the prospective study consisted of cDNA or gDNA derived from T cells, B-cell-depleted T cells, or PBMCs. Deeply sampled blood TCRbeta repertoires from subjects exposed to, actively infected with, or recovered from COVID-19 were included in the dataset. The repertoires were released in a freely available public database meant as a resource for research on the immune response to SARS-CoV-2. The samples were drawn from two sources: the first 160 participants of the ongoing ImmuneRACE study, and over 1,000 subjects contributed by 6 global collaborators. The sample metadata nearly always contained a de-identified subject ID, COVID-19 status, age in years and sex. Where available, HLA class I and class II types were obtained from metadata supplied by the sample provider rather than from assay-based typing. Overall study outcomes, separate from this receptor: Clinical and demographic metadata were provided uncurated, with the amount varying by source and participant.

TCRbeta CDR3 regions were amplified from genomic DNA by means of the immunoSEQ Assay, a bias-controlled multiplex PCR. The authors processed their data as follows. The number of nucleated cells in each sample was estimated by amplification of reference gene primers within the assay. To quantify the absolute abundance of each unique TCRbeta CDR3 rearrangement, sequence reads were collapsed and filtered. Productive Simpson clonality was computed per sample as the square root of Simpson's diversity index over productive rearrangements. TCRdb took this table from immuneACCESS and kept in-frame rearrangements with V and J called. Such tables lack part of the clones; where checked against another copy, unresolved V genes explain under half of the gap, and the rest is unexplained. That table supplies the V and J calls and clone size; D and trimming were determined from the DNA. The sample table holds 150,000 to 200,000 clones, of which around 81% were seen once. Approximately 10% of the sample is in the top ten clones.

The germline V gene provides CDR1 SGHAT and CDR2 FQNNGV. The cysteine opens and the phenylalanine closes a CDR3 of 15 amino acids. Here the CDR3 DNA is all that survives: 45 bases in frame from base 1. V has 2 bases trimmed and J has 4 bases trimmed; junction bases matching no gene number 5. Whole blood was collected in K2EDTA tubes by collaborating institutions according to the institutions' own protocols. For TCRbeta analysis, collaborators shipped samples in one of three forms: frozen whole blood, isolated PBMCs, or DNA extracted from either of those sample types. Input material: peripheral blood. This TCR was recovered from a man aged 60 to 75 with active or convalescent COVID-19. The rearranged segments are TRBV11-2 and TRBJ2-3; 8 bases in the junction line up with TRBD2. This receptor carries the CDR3 CASSLSGGRADTQYF. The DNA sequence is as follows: TGTGCCAGCAGCTTATCGGGGGGGCGGGCAGATACGCAGTATTTT.